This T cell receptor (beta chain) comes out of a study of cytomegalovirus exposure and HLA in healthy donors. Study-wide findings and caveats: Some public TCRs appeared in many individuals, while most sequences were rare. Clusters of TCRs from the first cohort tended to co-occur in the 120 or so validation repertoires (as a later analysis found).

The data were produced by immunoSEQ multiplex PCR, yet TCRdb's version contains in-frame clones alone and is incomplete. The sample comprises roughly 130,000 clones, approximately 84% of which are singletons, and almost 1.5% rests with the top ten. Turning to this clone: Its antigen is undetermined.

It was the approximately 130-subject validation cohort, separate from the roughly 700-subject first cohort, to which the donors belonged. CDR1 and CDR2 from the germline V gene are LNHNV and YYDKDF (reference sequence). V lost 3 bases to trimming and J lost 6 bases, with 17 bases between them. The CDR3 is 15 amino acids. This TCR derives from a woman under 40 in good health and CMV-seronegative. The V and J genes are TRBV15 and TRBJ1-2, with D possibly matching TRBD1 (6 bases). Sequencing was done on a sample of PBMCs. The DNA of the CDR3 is TGTGCCACCAGCAGGACCGGGCAGGGGAGGGATGGCTACACCTTC. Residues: CATSRTGQGRDGYTF. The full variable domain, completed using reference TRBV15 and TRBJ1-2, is DAMVIQNPRYQVTQFGKPVTLSCSQTLNHNVMYWYQQKSSQAPKLLFHYYDKDFNNEADTPDNFQSRRPNTSFCFLDIRSPGLGDTAMYLCATSRTGQGRDGYTFGSGTRLTVV.